The entry that follows covers one T cell receptor beta chain sequence. A multiplex PCR was run with 60 Vbeta primers and 13 Jbeta primers. The table came from immunoSEQ multiplex PCR; TCRdb's copy has only in-frame clones and leaves some out. The sample shows about 100,000 clones, about 80% of them seen only once. The data derive from a study of cytomegalovirus exposure and HLA in healthy donors. The CDR3 loop spans 14 amino acids. V lost 0 bases and J lost 1, with 6 bases in between. Germline V CDR1 and CDR2: LNHDA, SQIVND (reference sequence). Material: PBMCs. This chain uses TRBV19 with TRBJ1-1; D remains unclear. This sequence originates from a female donor in good health and CMV-seropositive. The CDR3 is CASSIDNGNTEAFF. CDR3 sequence (DNA): TGTGCCAGTAGTATAGACAACGGGAACACTGAAGCTTTCTTT.